The clone carrying this T cell receptor (beta chain) was seen just once. Its antigen is unknown. V dropped 3 bases and J dropped 1 base, with 10 bases sitting between them. The CDR3 consists of 14 residues. Germline-derived CDR1 and CDR2 are SGDLS and YYNGEE. The protocol was immunoSEQ multiplex PCR, while the TCRdb copy is restricted to in-frame clones and leaves out a portion. This sample has more than 110,000 clones, with less than 95% found just once. This record comes from a study of cytotoxic CD8 clonotypes in ibrutinib-treated CLL. Study-level results: Under treatment, the uncommon public clonotypes either contracted or remained stable.

The TCR was taken from a human donor with chronic lymphocytic leukemia. The genes are TRBV9 and TRBJ1-1, with D possibly TRBD1 on 5 matching bases. The sample consisted of PBMCs, taken after 12 months of ibrutinib treatment. Here the CDR3 reads CASSAGTENTEAFF. CDR3 in DNA: TGTGCCAGCAGCGCCGGGACGGAGAACACTGAAGCTTTCTTT.